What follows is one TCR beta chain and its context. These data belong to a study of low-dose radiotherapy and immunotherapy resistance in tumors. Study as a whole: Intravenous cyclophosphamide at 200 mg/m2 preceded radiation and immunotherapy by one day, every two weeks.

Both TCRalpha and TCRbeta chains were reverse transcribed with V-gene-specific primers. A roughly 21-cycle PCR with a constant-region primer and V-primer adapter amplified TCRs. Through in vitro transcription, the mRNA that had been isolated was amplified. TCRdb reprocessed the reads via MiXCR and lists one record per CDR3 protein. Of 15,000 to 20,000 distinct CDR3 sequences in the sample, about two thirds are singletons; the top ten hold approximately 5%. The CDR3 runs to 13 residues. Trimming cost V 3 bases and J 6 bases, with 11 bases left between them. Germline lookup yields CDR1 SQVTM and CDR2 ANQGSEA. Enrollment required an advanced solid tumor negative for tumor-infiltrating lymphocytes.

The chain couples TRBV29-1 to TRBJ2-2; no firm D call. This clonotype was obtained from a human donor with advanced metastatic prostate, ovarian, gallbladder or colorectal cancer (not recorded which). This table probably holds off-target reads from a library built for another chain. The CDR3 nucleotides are TGCAGCGTTGAGGAGTCGGCGGCCGGGGAGCTGTTTTTT. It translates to CSVEESAAGELFF.